This T cell receptor beta chain derives from a study of cytomegalovirus exposure and HLA in healthy donors. The PCR ran on 60 Vbeta and 13 Jbeta primers. The protocol was immunoSEQ multiplex PCR, while the TCRdb copy is restricted to in-frame clones and leaves out a portion. Among 80,000 to 95,000 clones, 60% to 85% were seen once, and the ten largest hold under 6%. V gave up 6 bases and J gave up 4 bases; unmatched junction bases: 7. This CDR3 region has 14 residues. Per germline, CDR1 MNHEY and CDR2 SVGAGI. J is TRBJ2-7 and V is TRBV6-5; 9 nucleotides match TRBD2. The TCR was taken from a man younger than 30 in good health and CMV-seropositive. Sequencing was done on a sample of PBMCs. The DNA for the CDR3 is TGTGCCAGCAGCCTTAGCGGGAGTAGATACGAGCAGTACTTC. It is translated as CASSLSGSRYEQYF.